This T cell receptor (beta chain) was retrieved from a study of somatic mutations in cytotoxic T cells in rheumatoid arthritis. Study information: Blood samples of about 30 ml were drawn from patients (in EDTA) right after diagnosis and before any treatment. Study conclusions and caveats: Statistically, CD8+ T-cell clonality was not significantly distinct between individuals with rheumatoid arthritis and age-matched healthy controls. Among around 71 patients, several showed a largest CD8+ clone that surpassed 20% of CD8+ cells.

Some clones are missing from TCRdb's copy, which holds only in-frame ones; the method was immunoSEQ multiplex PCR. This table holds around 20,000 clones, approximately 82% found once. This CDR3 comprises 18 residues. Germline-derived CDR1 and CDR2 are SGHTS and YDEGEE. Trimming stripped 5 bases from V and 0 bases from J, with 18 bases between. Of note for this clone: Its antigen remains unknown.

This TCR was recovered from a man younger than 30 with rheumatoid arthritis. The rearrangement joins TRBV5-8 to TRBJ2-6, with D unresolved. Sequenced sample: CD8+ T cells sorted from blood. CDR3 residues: CASSYRHSWGSGANVLTF. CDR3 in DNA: TGTGCCAGCAGTTACCGGCACAGTTGGGGCTCTGGGGCCAACGTCCTGACTTTC. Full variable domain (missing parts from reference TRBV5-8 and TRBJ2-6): EAGVTQSPTHLIKTRGQQATLRCSPISGHTSVYWYQQALGLGLQFLLWYDEGEERNRGNFPPRFSGRQFPNYSSELNVNALELEDSALYLCASSYRHSWGSGANVLTFGAGSRLTVL.